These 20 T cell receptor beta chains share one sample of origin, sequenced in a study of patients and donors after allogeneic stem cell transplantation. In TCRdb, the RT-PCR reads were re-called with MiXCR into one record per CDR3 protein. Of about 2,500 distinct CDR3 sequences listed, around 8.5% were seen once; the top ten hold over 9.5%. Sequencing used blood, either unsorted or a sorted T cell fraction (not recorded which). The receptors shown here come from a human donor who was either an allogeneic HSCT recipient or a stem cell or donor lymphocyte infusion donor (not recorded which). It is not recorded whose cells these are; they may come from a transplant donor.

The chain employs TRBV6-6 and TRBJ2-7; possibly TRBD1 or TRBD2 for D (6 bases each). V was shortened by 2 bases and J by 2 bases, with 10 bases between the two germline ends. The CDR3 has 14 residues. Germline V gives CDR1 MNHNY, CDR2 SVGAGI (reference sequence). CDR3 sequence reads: CASSYEGGAYEQYF. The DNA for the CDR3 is TGTGCCAGCAGTTACGAGGGGGGAGCCTACGAGCAGTACTTC.

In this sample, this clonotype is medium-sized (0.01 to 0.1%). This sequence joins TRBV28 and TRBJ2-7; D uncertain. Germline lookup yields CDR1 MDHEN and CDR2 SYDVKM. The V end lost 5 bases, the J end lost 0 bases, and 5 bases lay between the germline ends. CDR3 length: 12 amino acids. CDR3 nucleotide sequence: TGTGCCAGCAGTGGCCACTCCTACGAGCAGTACTTC. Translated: CASSGHSYEQYF.

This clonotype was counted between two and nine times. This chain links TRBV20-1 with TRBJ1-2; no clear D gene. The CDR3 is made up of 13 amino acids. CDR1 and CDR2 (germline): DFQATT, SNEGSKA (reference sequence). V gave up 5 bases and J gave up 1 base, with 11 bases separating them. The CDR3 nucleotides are TGCAGTGCTCCGGTTTCTTTTAACTATGGCTACACCTTC. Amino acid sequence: CSAPVSFNYGYTF.

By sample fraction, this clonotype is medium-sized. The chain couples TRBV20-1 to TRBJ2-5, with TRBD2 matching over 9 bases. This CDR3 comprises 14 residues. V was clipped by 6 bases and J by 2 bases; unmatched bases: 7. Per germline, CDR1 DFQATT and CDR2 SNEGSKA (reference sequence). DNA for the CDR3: TGCAGTGCAAGGACTAGCGCGTATCAAGAGACCCAGTACTTC. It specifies CSARTSAYQETQYF.

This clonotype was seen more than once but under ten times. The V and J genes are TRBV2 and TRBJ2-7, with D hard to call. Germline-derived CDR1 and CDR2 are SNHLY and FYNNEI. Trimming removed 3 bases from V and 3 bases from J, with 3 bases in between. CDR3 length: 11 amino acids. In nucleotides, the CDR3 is TGTGCCAGCAGTGAGTACTACGAGCAGTACTTC. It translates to CASSEYYEQYF. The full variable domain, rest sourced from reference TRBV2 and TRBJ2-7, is EPEVTQTPSHQVTQMGQEVILRCVPISNHLYFYWYRQILGQKVEFLVSFYNNEISEKSEIFDDQFSVERPDGSNFTLKIRSTKLEDSAMYFCASSEYYEQYFGPGTRLTVT.

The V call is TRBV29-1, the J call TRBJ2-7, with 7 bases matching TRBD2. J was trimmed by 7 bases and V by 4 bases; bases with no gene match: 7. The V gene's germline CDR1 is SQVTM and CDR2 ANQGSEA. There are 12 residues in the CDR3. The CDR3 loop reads CSVGSGGKEQYF. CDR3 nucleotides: TGCAGCGTTGGATCGGGAGGTAAAGAGCAGTACTTC.

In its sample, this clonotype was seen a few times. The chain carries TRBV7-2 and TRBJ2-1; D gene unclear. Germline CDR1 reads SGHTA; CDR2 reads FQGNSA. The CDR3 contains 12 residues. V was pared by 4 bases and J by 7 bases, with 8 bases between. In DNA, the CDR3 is TGTGCCAGCAGCTACGCCCCAAATGAGCAGTTCTTC. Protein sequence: CASSYAPNEQFF.

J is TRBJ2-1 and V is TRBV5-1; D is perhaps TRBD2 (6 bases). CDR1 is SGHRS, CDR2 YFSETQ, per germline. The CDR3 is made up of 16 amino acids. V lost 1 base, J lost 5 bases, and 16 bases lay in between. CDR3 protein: CASSLRPSGTDNEQFF. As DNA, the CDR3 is TGCGCCAGCAGCTTGCGACCTTCCGGGACTGACAATGAGCAGTTCTTC.

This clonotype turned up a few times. CDR3 DNA: TGTGCCAGCAGCTTAGAGGGACAGGGTTGGTATTTT. It specifies CASSLEGQGWYF. The rearrangement uses TRBV7-2 and TRBJ2-3; 9 nucleotides align to TRBD1. The CDR3 is 12 residues long. Trimming removed 1 base from V and 14 bases from J; junction bases left unmatched: 4. The germline V gene has CDR1 SGHTA and CDR2 FQGNSA.

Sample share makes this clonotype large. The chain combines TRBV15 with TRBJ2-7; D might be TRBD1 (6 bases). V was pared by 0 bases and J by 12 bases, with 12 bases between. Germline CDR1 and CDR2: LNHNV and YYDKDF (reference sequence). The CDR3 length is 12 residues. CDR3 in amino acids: CATSRDQDRTYF. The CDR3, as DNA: TGTGCCACCAGCAGAGATCAGGACAGAACGTACTTC.

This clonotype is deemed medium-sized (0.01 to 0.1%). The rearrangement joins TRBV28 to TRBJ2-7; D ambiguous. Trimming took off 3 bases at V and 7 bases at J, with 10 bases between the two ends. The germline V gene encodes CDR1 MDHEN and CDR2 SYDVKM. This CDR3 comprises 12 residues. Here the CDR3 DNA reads TGTGCCAGCAGTTTGAGGCGCCGTGAGCAGTACTTC. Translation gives CASSLRRREQYF.

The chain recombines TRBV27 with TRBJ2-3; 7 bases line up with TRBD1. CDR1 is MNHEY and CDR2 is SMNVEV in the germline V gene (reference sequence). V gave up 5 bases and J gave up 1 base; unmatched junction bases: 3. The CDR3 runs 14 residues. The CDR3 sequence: CASSPGQGTDTQYF. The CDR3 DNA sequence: TGTGCCAGCAGTCCTGGACAGGGCACAGATACGCAGTATTTT.

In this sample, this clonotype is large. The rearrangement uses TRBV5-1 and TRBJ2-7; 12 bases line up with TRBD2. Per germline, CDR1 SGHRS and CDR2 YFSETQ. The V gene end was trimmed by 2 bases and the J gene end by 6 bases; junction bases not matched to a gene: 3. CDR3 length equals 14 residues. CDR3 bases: TGCGCCAGCAGCTTTCTAGCGGGAGGGAGCGAGCAGTACTTC. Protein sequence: CASSFLAGGSEQYF.

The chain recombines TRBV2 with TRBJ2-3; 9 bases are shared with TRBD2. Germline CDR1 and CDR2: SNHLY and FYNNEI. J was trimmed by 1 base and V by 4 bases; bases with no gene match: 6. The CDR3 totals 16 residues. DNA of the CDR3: TGTGCCAGCAGTGCCCAAGCGGGAGGTGGCACAGATACGCAGTATTTT. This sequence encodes CASSAQAGGGTDTQYF.

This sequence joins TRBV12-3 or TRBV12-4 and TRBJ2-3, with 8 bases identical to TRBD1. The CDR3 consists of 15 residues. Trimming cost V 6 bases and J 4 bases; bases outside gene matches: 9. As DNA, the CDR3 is TGTGCCAGCAGCCTAGGACAGGGCTGGGCAGATACGCAGTATTTT. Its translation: CASSLGQGWADTQYF.

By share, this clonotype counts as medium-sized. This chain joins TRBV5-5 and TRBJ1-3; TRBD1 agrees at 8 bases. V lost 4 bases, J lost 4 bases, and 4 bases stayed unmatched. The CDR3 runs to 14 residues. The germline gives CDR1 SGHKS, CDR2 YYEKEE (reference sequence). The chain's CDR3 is CASSPGGAGNTIYF. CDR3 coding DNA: TGTGCCAGCAGCCCAGGGGGCGCGGGAAACACCATATATTTT.

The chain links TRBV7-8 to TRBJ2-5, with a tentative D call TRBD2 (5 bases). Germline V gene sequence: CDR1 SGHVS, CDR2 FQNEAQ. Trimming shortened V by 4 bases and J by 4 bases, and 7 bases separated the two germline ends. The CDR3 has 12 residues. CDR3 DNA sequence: TGTGCCAGCAGCTGGACTTCAGAGACCCAGTACTTC. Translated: CASSWTSETQYF.

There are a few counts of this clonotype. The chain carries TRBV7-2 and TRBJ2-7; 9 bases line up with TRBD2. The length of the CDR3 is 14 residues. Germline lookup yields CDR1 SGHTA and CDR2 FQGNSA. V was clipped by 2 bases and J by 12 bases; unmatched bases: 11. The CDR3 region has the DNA TGTGCCAGCAGCTTAAATCCAGCGGGAGGTACAGGGTACTTC. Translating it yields CASSLNPAGGTGYF.

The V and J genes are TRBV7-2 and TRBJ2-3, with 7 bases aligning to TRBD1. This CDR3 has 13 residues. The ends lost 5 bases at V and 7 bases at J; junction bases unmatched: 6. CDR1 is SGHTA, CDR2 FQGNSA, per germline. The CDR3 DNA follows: TGTGCCAGCAGCCGCGAGGGGGCCAATACGCAGTATTTT. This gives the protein CASSREGANTQYF.

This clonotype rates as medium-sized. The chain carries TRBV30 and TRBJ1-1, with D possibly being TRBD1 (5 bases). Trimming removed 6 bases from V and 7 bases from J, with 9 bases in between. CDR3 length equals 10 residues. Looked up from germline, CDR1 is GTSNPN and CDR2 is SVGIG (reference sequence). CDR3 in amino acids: CACGHREAFF. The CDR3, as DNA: TGTGCCTGTGGACACCGTGAAGCTTTCTTT.